This paragraph covers one T cell receptor (beta chain) sequence. The data were produced by immunoSEQ multiplex PCR, yet TCRdb's version contains in-frame clones alone and is incomplete. The sample consists of under 200,000 clones, about four fifths of them appearing once. This CDR3 is 15 amino acids long. Per germline, CDR1 SGHTA and CDR2 FQGNSA. Trimming at V came to 5 bases and at J to 5 bases, leaving 4 bases not matched to a gene. The entry originates in a study of blood T cell repertoires in COVID-19. The source of this sequence is a woman between 55 and 75 years old with COVID-19, enrolled during active disease. Specimen: peripheral blood. The V and J genes are TRBV7-2 and TRBJ2-2; 11 positions agree with TRBD2. CDR3 DNA sequence: TGTGCCAGCAGCAAACTAGCGGGAGCAACCGGGGAGCTGTTTTTT. Its translation is CASSKLAGATGELFF.